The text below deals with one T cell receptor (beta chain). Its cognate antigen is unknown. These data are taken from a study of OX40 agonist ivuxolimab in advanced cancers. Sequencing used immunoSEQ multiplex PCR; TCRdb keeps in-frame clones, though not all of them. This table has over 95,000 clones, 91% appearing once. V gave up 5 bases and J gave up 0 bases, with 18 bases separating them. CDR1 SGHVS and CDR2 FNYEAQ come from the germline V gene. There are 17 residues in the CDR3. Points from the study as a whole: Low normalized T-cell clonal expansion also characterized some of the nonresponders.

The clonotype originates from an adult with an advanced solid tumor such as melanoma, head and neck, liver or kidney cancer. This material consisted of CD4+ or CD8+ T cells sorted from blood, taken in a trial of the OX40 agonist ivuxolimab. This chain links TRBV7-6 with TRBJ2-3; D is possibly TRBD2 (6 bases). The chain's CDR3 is CASSHFGDSGSTDTQYF. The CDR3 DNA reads TGTGCCAGCAGCCACTTTGGGGATAGCGGAAGCACAGATACGCAGTATTTT.